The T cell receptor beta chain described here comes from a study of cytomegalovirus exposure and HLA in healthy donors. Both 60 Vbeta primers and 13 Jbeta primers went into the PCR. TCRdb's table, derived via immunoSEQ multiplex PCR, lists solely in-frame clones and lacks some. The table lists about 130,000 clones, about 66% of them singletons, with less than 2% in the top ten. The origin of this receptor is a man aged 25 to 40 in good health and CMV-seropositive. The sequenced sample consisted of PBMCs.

Here the CDR3 reads CASIPAPGGRDYGYTF. As DNA, the CDR3 is TGTGCCAGCATCCCGGCACCGGGTGGCAGGGACTATGGCTACACCTTC. The chain employs TRBV2 and TRBJ1-2, with D possibly matching TRBD1 (5 bases). CDR3 size: 16 residues. CDR1 and CDR2 (germline): SNHLY, FYNNEI. Trimming pared 7 bases from V and 3 bases from J, leaving 21 bases between.